Presented here are 32 T cell receptor beta chains from one specimen sequenced in a study of Graves' ophthalmopathy and Graves' hyperthyroidism. Researchers took RNA transcripts and amplified TCR beta CDR3 regions from them. RT-PCR in the first round used HTBI primers; a second-round multiplex PCR followed. TCRdb analysed the multiplex PCR reads with MiXCR anew, one entry per CDR3 protein. The top ten hold around 10% of the sample, which has around 1,200,000 distinct CDR3 sequences, about two fifths seen once. The sequenced sample was peripheral blood or thyroid tissue (not recorded which). The receptor set was obtained from an adult man with Graves' hyperthyroidism.

This clonotype has more than one count but fewer than ten. The chain is built from TRBV4-3 and TRBJ2-7; 8 bases are a match to TRBD1. The J segment lost 2 bases and the V segment lost 0 bases, leaving 6 bases of the junction unmatched. CDR3 length equals 16 residues. Germline CDR1 reads LGHNA; CDR2 reads YSLEER. The CDR3 sequence: CASSQDRGPGPYEQYF. Here the CDR3 DNA reads TGCGCCAGCAGCCAAGACAGGGGGCCGGGGCCCTACGAGCAGTACTTC.

Points on this clonotype: The junction differs from germline at one of its ends, possibly a read error. V usage is TRBV10-2 and J usage is TRBJ1-1; tentative D call: TRBD1 (5 bases). Germline CDR1 reads WSHSY; CDR2 reads SAAADI. The CDR3 extends over 15 amino acids. CDR3 DNA: TGTGCCATCAGCGTCGGGGCCGGGACGAGCACTGAAGCTTTCTTT. Translation gives CAISVGAGTSTEAFF.

The genes are TRBV20-1 and TRBJ2-7; perhaps TRBD2 as D (5 bases). This CDR3 has 12 amino acids. V lost 0 bases to trimming and J lost 9 bases, with 12 bases between them. Germline lookup yields CDR1 DFQATT and CDR2 SNEGSKA (reference sequence). CDR3 protein: CSAREEAEGQYF. In DNA, the CDR3 is TGCAGTGCTAGAGAGGAGGCAGAAGGGCAGTACTTC.

This clonotype came up many times. The chain's CDR3 is CATSRDRAGSGRNTIYF. For the CDR3, the DNA is TGTGCCACCAGCAGAGACCGGGCGGGAAGTGGAAGAAACACCATATATTTT. The chain joins TRBV15 to TRBJ1-3, with D uncertain. This CDR3 is 17 amino acids long. Germline loops: CDR1 LNHNV, CDR2 YYDKDF (reference sequence). The ends were cut back, 0 bases at V and 5 bases at J, with 17 bases in the middle.

Ten or more counts support this clonotype. The rearrangement uses TRBV20-1 and TRBJ2-5, with 7 bases that match TRBD1. Per the germline V gene, CDR1 is DFQATT and CDR2 is SNEGSKA (reference sequence). The V gene end was trimmed by 3 bases and the J gene end by 5 bases; junction bases not matched to a gene: 6. This CDR3 spans 13 amino acids. The CDR3 region is CSASGDRAETQYF. In nucleotides, the CDR3 is TGCAGTGCTAGTGGTGACAGGGCCGAGACCCAGTACTTC.

This clonotype was detected a few times. The V call is TRBV24-1, the J call TRBJ2-5, with 8 bases aligning to TRBD2. V shed 3 bases and J 5 bases; nucleotides not matched to a gene: 10. This CDR3 spans 16 amino acids. CDR1 and CDR2 (germline): KGHDR, SFDVKD. CDR3 amino acids: CATSDARGGNYETQYF. The DNA of the CDR3 is TGTGCCACCAGTGATGCCCGGGGGGGCAACTACGAGACCCAGTACTTC.

The V and J genes are TRBV9 and TRBJ2-5; the D gene is possibly TRBD2 (5 bases). Germline lookup yields CDR1 SGDLS and CDR2 YYNGEE. V was cut by 0 bases and J by 2 bases, with 17 bases left in between. The CDR3 loop spans 17 amino acids. The CDR3 reads CASSVGIQPRGQETQYF. For the CDR3, the DNA is TGTGCCAGCAGCGTAGGGATCCAGCCCCGAGGGCAAGAGACCCAGTACTTC.

Many counts were recorded for this clonotype. V usage is TRBV20-1 and J usage is TRBJ1-6; TRBD1 might be the D (6 bases). The V and J ends lost 6 bases and 2 bases respectively, with 11 bases between them. Germline values: CDR1 DFQATT, CDR2 SNEGSKA (reference sequence). The CDR3 has 14 amino acids. The CDR3 is CSALTGAYNSPLHF. CDR3 DNA: TGCAGTGCCCTGACAGGAGCCTATAATTCACCCCTCCACTTT.

The genes are TRBV7-2 and TRBJ1-2; D ambiguous. CDR3 length: 16 amino acids. Trimming removed 6 bases from V and 0 bases from J, with 17 bases in between. Germline values: CDR1 SGHTA, CDR2 FQGNSA. CDR3 region: CASSEPDPSANYGYTF. As DNA, the CDR3 is TGTGCCAGCAGTGAGCCGGACCCTTCAGCTAACTATGGCTACACCTTC. Full variable domain (rest looked up from reference TRBV7-2 and TRBJ1-2): GAGVSQSPSNKVTEKGKDVELRCDPISGHTALYWYRQSLGQGLEFLIYFQGNSAPDKSGLPSDRFSAERTGGSVSTLTIQRTQQEDSAVYLCASSEPDPSANYGYTFGSGTRLTVV.

In this sample, this clonotype turned up many times. The V call is TRBV4-3, the J call TRBJ1-5; tentatively, D is TRBD1 (6 bases). Trimming pared 2 bases from V and 1 base from J, leaving 12 bases between. Germline loops: CDR1 LGHNA, CDR2 YSLEER. This CDR3 region has 16 residues. The CDR3 DNA follows: TGCGCCAGCAGCCAAACGTCAGGGGACAGCAATCAGCCCCAGCATTTT. This codes for CASSQTSGDSNQPQHF.

This clonotype was recorded a few times. J is TRBJ1-6 and V is TRBV28; 7 nucleotides agree with TRBD1. This CDR3 spans 13 amino acids. Trimming cost V 5 bases and J 8 bases; bases outside gene matches: 3. CDR1 and CDR2 from the germline V gene are MDHEN and SYDVKM. CDR3 DNA: TGTGCCAGCAGTCTAGGACAGGATTCACCCCTCCACTTT. This sequence encodes CASSLGQDSPLHF. The variable domain in full, completed from reference TRBV28 and TRBJ1-6, reads DVKVTQSSRYLVKRTGEKVFLECVQDMDHENMFWYRQDPGLGLRLIYFSYDVKMKEKGDIPEGYSVSREKKERFSLILESASTNQTSMYLCASSLGQDSPLHFGNGTRLTVT.

The chain joins TRBV28 to TRBJ1-4; weak D call: TRBD1 (5 bases). Deletions cut 6 bases from V and 2 bases from J, with 16 bases between. This CDR3 comprises 16 residues. Per germline, CDR1 MDHEN and CDR2 SYDVKM. DNA of the CDR3: TGTGCCAGCAGACAACGTGGGGAGGGGACTAATGAAAAACTGTTTTTT. Amino acids: CASRQRGEGTNEKLFF.

This clonotype was recorded at least ten times. The chain carries TRBV9 and TRBJ1-4; D might be TRBD1 (6 bases). The CDR3 totals 15 residues. Looked up from germline, CDR1 is SGDLS and CDR2 is YYNGEE. The ends were cut back, 4 bases at V and 0 bases at J, with 10 bases in the middle. DNA of the CDR3: TGTGCCAGCAGCATCGGACAGACAACTAATGAAAAACTGTTTTTT. It encodes CASSIGQTTNEKLFF. Full variable domain (rest looked up from reference TRBV9 and TRBJ1-4): DSGVTQTPKHLITATGQRVTLRCSPRSGDLSVYWYQQSLDQGLQFLIQYYNGEERAKGNILERFSAQQFPDLHSELNLSSLELGDSALYFCASSIGQTTNEKLFFGSGTQLSVL.

This clonotype has a handful of counts. The chain couples TRBV10-2 to TRBJ1-6, with D unclear. Germline V gene lookup returns CDR1 WSHSY and CDR2 SAAADI. V lost 3 bases, J lost 10 bases, and 10 bases lay in between. The CDR3 is made up of 13 amino acids. The CDR3 loop is CASSDSGQSPLHF. CDR3 DNA: TGCGCCAGCAGTGACTCCGGGCAATCACCCCTCCACTTT.

There are many counts of this clonotype. V is TRBV29-1 and J is TRBJ2-7, with TRBD2 matching 9 bases. After removal of 3 bases from V and 5 bases from J, the junction contained 8 bases not matched to a gene. The CDR3 totals 14 residues. Germline loops: CDR1 SQVTM, CDR2 ANQGSEA. This chain's CDR3 is CSVETSGGWDEQYF. CDR3 bases: TGCAGCGTTGAGACTAGCGGAGGATGGGACGAGCAGTACTTC.

This clonotype was detected only a few times. J is TRBJ2-5 and V is TRBV9, with 7 bases aligning to TRBD2. Trimming removed 4 bases from V and 4 bases from J; junction bases left unmatched: 13. The length of the CDR3 is 16 residues. Germline V gives CDR1 SGDLS, CDR2 YYNGEE. In nucleotides, the CDR3 is TGTGCCAGCAGCCAAGCGGGACGGGACCGAGCAGAGACCCAGTACTTC. This gives the protein CASSQAGRDRAETQYF.

Details on this clonotype: The junction shows a germline mismatch at one end, possibly a read error. The rearrangement uses TRBV20-1 and TRBJ1-3; tentatively, D is TRBD1 (6 bases). Germline CDR1 DFQATT, CDR2 SNEGSKA (reference sequence). CDR3 length: 14 residues. For the CDR3, the DNA is TGCGGTGCTCGGGACACCCGCTCTGGAAACACCATATATTTT. Translation: CGARDTRSGNTIYF.

This clonotype was seen only a few times. The genes are TRBV6-5 and TRBJ2-2, with 10 bases aligning to TRBD2. V was clipped by 6 bases and J by 2 bases; unmatched bases: 6. Per the germline V gene, CDR1 is MNHEY and CDR2 is SVGAGI. The CDR3 length is 16 residues. The CDR3 DNA is TGTGCCAGCAGCACACCTAGCGGGGGTAACACCGGGGAGCTGTTTTTT. This translates into CASSTPSGGNTGELFF.

In this sample, this clonotype turned up once. A junction end diverges from the germline sequence, so it may reflect a read error. The CDR3: CASLGAAYYEQYF. The CDR3 DNA is TGCGCCTCTCTGGGGGCAGCCTACTACGAGCAGTATTTC. The J gene is TRBJ2-7, the V gene TRBV10-2, with a tentative D call TRBD1 (6 bases). This CDR3 region has 13 residues. Germline V gives CDR1 WSHSY, CDR2 SAAADI.

The chain joins TRBV7-8 to TRBJ2-7; 8 bases line up with TRBD2. The germline gives CDR1 SGHVS, CDR2 FQNEAQ. The V gene end was trimmed by 5 bases and the J gene end by 0 bases; junction bases not matched to a gene: 9. The CDR3 has 16 amino acids. CDR3 loop: CASSPHSGTSSYEQYF. CDR3 bases: TGTGCCAGCAGCCCCCATAGCGGGACGAGCTCCTACGAGCAGTACTTC.

The rearrangement uses TRBV10-3 and TRBJ2-7, with unresolved D. Germline CDR1 reads ENHRY; CDR2 reads SYGVKD. This CDR3 has 12 residues. Trimming left V 2 bases short and J 5 bases short, with 7 bases between. The CDR3 spells CAISEVSNEQYF. DNA for the CDR3: TGTGCCATCAGTGAGGTCAGCAACGAGCAGTACTTC.

This clonotype was detected ten times or more. This chain joins TRBV9 and TRBJ2-7, with a possible D match to TRBD1 (6 bases). Trimming removed 3 bases at V and 7 bases at J, with 11 bases between. The CDR3 extends over 12 amino acids. Germline CDR1 and CDR2: SGDLS and YYNGEE. The DNA of the CDR3 is TGTGCCAGCAGCGGCCAGGGGCAAGAGCAGTACTTC. Protein sequence: CASSGQGQEQYF. The complete variable domain, with remaining parts taken from reference TRBV9 and TRBJ2-7, reads DSGVTQTPKHLITATGQRVTLRCSPRSGDLSVYWYQQSLDQGLQFLIQYYNGEERAKGNILERFSAQQFPDLHSELNLSSLELGDSALYFCASSGQGQEQYFGPGTRLTVT.

In its sample, this clonotype was seen many times. The rearrangement links TRBV7-6 to TRBJ2-5, with D uncertain. The V end lost 0 bases, the J end lost 5 bases, and 7 bases lay between the germline ends. Germline CDR1 and CDR2: SGHVS and FNYEAQ. The CDR3 contains 13 residues. The CDR3 region is CASSLAMLETQYF. The CDR3 coding sequence is TGTGCCAGCAGCTTAGCTATGTTGGAGACCCAGTACTTC.

This clonotype appeared a single time. This chain links TRBV10-3 with TRBJ1-5, with 8 bases fitting TRBD1. The V segment lost 6 bases and the J segment 7 bases; nucleotides outside the gene matches: 2. The CDR3 is made up of 12 amino acids. Germline CDR1 is ENHRY and CDR2 is SYGVKD. The DNA of the CDR3 is TGTGCCATCAGAGGACAGGGCCAGCCCCAGCATTTT. Translation: CAIRGQGQPQHF.

Concerning this clonotype: One end of the junction does not line up with germline, which may come from a read error. V usage is TRBV10-3 and J usage is TRBJ2-7; 8 bases agree with TRBD2. The CDR3 is 14 residues long. Per the germline V gene, CDR1 is ENHRY and CDR2 is SYGVKD. The DNA for the CDR3 is TGTACCATCAGTGAGTCGGGAGGGCTGGGAGAGAAGTACTTC. Its protein is CTISESGGLGEKYF.

This clonotype was found a few times. CDR3 region: CAIQDSLGEQYF. The CDR3 DNA follows: TGTGCCATCCAGGACAGCTTAGGGGAGCAGTACTTC. This chain connects TRBV10-3 to TRBJ2-7, with a tentative D call TRBD1 (6 bases). The CDR3 totals 12 residues. From germline, CDR1 is ENHRY and CDR2 SYGVKD. Between the trimmed V and J ends, which lost 8 bases and 7 bases, there was a span of 15 bases.

The V and J genes are TRBV7-2 and TRBJ2-5, with 11 bases fitting TRBD2. Germline loops: CDR1 SGHTA, CDR2 FQGNSA. V trimming: 6 bases; J trimming: 7 bases; junction bases outside the gene matches: 7. The CDR3 has 14 amino acids. The CDR3 bases are TGTGCCAGCAGTTACACCGGGACTAGCGGGACCCAGTACTTC. Its protein is CASSYTGTSGTQYF.

This clonotype was recorded a few times. This sequence joins TRBV4-3 and TRBJ2-7; a possible D gene is TRBD1 (5 bases). The V gene lost 0 bases and the J gene lost 2 bases, with 8 bases spanning the gap. Germline CDR1 LGHNA, CDR2 YSLEER. The CDR3 extends over 14 amino acids. CDR3 in amino acids: CASSQEWGPYEQYF. In nucleotides, the CDR3 is TGCGCCAGCAGCCAAGAATGGGGCCCCTACGAGCAGTACTTC.

This sequence joins TRBV29-1 and TRBJ2-1; 7 nucleotides agree with TRBD1. V trimming: 2 bases; J trimming: 5 bases; junction bases outside the gene matches: 6. The CDR3 runs 14 residues. In germline, CDR1 is SQVTM, CDR2 ANQGSEA. This CDR3 is CSVESRQGNNEQFF. The CDR3 DNA reads TGCAGCGTTGAAAGCCGACAGGGTAACAATGAGCAGTTCTTC.

This clonotype was seen many times. The V call is TRBV7-2, the J call TRBJ2-5; TRBD1 might be the D (5 bases). The germline V gene encodes CDR1 SGHTA and CDR2 FQGNSA. The V end was cut by 2 bases, the J end by 5 bases, with 12 bases between. The CDR3 is 14 residues long. This CDR3 is CASSLPRERETQYF. The CDR3 DNA reads as TGTGCCAGCAGCTTACCCAGGGAACGGGAGACCCAGTACTTC.

This clonotype was found many times. The rearrangement joins TRBV10-3 to TRBJ1-2; 7 positions agree with TRBD1. The trim removed 7 bases at V and 7 bases at J, leaving 6 bases unmatched. Germline CDR1 reads ENHRY; CDR2 reads SYGVKD. The CDR3 has 12 residues. This CDR3 reads CAITSGGGGYTF. The CDR3 DNA reads TGTGCCATCACATCAGGGGGTGGTGGCTACACCTTC.

The genes are TRBV7-9 and TRBJ2-7, with no clear D. CDR1 is SEHNR, CDR2 FQNEAQ, per germline (reference sequence). The CDR3 consists of 14 residues. V lost 2 bases and J 6 bases, leaving 14 bases between the germline ends. The CDR3 spells CASSLLGLGVEQYF. The CDR3 DNA sequence: TGTGCCAGCAGCTTATTGGGCCTAGGAGTCGAGCAGTACTTC.